This is a list of T cell receptor beta chains from one sample in a study of cytomegalovirus exposure and HLA in healthy donors. Generated by immunoSEQ multiplex PCR, the TCRdb table keeps only in-frame clones and is missing some. The ten top clones account for 0.58%, within a sample of about 84,000 clones. Sample: PBMCs. These receptor sequences come from a man aged 50 to 59 in good health and CMV-seronegative. CDR3s include the opening cysteine and the closing phenylalanine or tryptophan. The D gene is left open where the match is weak.

>NA|TRBJ1-2|TRBV28
CAIHATGLYGYTF
TGTGCCATCCACGCGACAGGACTCTATGGCTACACCTTC
>TRBD1|TRBJ2-1|TRBV18
CASSQPGQGTFGEQFF
TGTGCCAGCTCACAACCAGGACAGGGGACGTTCGGGGAGCAGTTCTTC
>NA|TRBJ1-1|TRBV10-3
CAISDRGSEAFF
TGTGCCATCAGTGACAGGGGATCCGAAGCTTTCTTT
>TRBD1|TRBJ1-5|TRBV6-6
CASRARGTGDNQPQHF
TGTGCCAGCAGGGCTCGGGGGACAGGTGACAATCAGCCCCAGCATTTT
>NA|TRBJ1-2|TRBV5-4
CASATRAKSNYGYTF
TGTGCCAGCGCGACGCGGGCTAAATCCAACTATGGCTACACCTTC
>NA|TRBJ1-1|TRBV6-5
CASSYGSSAFF
TGTGCCAGCAGTTACGGGAGTTCAGCTTTCTTT
>NA|TRBJ1-5|TRBV4-3
CASSQERQGGLIQPQHF
TGCGCCAGCAGCCAAGAGCGGCAAGGAGGATTAATTCAGCCCCAGCATTTT
>NA|TRBJ2-1|TRBV7-9
CASSFQATYNEQFF
TGTGCCAGCAGCTTCCAGGCGACCTACAATGAGCAGTTCTTC
>NA|TRBJ2-5|TRBV6-5
CASSYGHRQETQYF
TGTGCCAGCAGTTACGGTCACAGACAAGAGACCCAGTACTTC
>NA|TRBJ2-1|TRBV19
CASRLGGISSYNEQFF
TGTGCCAGTAGGTTGGGGGGAATAAGCTCCTACAATGAGCAGTTCTTC
>NA|TRBJ2-7|TRBV13
CASSSGTISYEQYF
TGTGCCAGCAGCTCGGGGACAATCTCCTACGAGCAGTACTTC
>TRBD1|TRBJ2-5|TRBV13
CASSLGAGTGVETQYF
TGTGCCAGCAGCTTAGGAGCCGGGACAGGGGTAGAGACCCAGTACTTC
>TRBD1|TRBJ1-1|TRBV7-3
CASSFDRGPGTEAFF
TGTGCCAGCAGCTTTGACAGGGGGCCGGGCACTGAAGCTTTCTTT
>NA|TRBJ2-7|TRBV10-3
CAISESAGTYEQYF
TGTGCCATCAGTGAGTCGGCGGGGACCTACGAGCAGTACTTC
>TRBD2|TRBJ2-3|TRBV10-3
CAIRQGGGTDTQYF
TGTGCCATCAGGCAGGGAGGGGGCACAGATACGCAGTATTTT
>TRBD2|TRBJ2-5|TRBV13
CASSLARRGGQETQYF
TGTGCCAGCAGCTTAGCTCGTCGCGGGGGACAAGAGACCCAGTACTTC
>TRBD2|TRBJ2-3|TRBV6-5
CASSYGLAGGPNTQYF
TGTGCCAGCAGTTACGGTCTAGCGGGGGGGCCGAATACGCAGTATTTT